One TCR beta chain is described in this entry. A quantity of about 0.45 to 1 ug RNA underwent reverse transcription using random hexamers. Amplification of TCR beta CDR3 across 54 Vbeta and 13 Jbeta was performed with immunoSEQ multiplex PCR. Via MiXCR, TCRdb re-called the immunoSEQ multiplex PCR reads, giving one row per CDR3 protein. This table has just over 80,000 distinct CDR3 sequences, over 90% appearing once. This sample was taken from a study of CD8 T cells in Susac syndrome. Germline CDR1 MGHRA, CDR2 YSYEKL. V was trimmed by 1 base and J by 0 bases, leaving 6 bases between them. The CDR3 loop spans 14 amino acids.

This chain links TRBV4-1 with TRBJ2-5; no firm D call. The sample comprised CD8+ T cells from PBMCs. The clonotype comes from a human donor in good health. The CDR3 DNA reads as TGCGCCAGCAGCCAAGTCCAGGACCAAGAGACCCAGTACTTC. Its protein product is CASSQVQDQETQYF.